Shown below are 14 T cell receptor beta chains from a single sample sequenced in a study of CD8 T cells in ankylosing spondylitis. MiXCR was run by TCRdb on the 5' RACE reads, yielding one entry per CDR3 protein. Among about 27,000 distinct CDR3 sequences listed, 7.9% were seen once. The material sequenced was blood. These receptors all stem from a male donor with ankylosing spondylitis or in good health (not recorded which).

There are many counts of this clonotype. The rearrangement uses TRBV7-9 and TRBJ2-7; TRBD2 matches 7 bases. The length of the CDR3 is 14 residues. J lost 2 bases, V lost 5 bases, and 6 bases had no gene match. Germline CDR1 is SEHNR and CDR2 is FQNEAQ (reference sequence). CDR3 sequence: CASSGTGGTYEQYF. CDR3 bases: TGTGCCAGCAGCGGAACGGGGGGTACCTACGAGCAGTACTTC.

This clonotype showed up just once. V is TRBV28 and J is TRBJ2-7; D gene uncertain. Trimming left V 10 bases short and J 0 bases short, with 13 bases between. Germline loops: CDR1 MDHEN, CDR2 SYDVKM. The CDR3 spans 13 residues. Here the CDR3 reads CATLTPNSYEQYF. The DNA of the CDR3 is TGTGCCACCCTAACTCCTAACTCCTACGAGCAGTACTTC.

This chain uses TRBV28 with TRBJ1-4; D gene ambiguous. With 3 bases removed from V and 4 bases from J, the gap between germline ends came to 9 bases. CDR1 and CDR2 (germline): MDHEN, SYDVKM. The CDR3 covers 14 residues. This chain's CDR3 is CASSFVGVNEKLFF. CDR3 coding DNA: TGTGCCAGCAGTTTTGTCGGGGTTAATGAAAAACTGTTTTTT.

In this sample, this clonotype turned up a few times. V usage is TRBV5-6 and J usage is TRBJ2-3; TRBD2 matches at 12 bases. Germline CDR1 is SGHDT and CDR2 is YYEEEE. CDR3 length: 16 residues. V lost 2 bases and J lost 2; bases outside the gene matches: 3. The chain's CDR3 is CASSFRLAGATDTQYF. For the CDR3, the DNA is TGTGCCAGCAGCTTCCGACTAGCGGGGGCCACAGATACGCAGTATTTT.

This clonotype showed up just a few times. The DNA for the CDR3 is TGTGCCATCAGCGGCGGGGACGGCTCGAAACAAGAGACCCAGTACTTC. Translated: CAISGGDGSKQETQYF. The V and J genes are TRBV10-3 and TRBJ2-5; maybe TRBD2 (6 bases). The CDR3 contains 16 residues. Between the trimmed V and J ends, which lost 6 bases and 2 bases, there was a span of 19 bases. Germline lookup yields CDR1 ENHRY and CDR2 SYGVKD.

This clonotype was seen many times. J is TRBJ2-7 and V is TRBV7-2; D is unresolved. The germline gives CDR1 SGHTA, CDR2 FQGNSA. The CDR3 covers 13 residues. With 1 base removed from V and 1 base from J, the gap between germline ends came to 5 bases. The CDR3, as DNA: TGTGCCAGCAGCTTAGATCCGTCCTACGAGCAGTACGTC. This sequence encodes CASSLDPSYEQYV.

This clonotype was counted a few times. V gene TRBV12-3 or TRBV12-4 combines with J gene TRBJ1-1; 7 nucleotides line up with TRBD1. The CDR3 contains 14 residues. After removal of 5 bases from V and 7 bases from J, the junction contained 10 bases not matched to a gene. The DNA of the CDR3 is TGTGCCAGCAGTCCAGGGGGACTAGTATTTGAAGCTTTCTTT. It is translated as CASSPGGLVFEAFF.

This clonotype was observed at least ten times. V is TRBV6-2 or TRBV6-3 and J is TRBJ2-7; no definite D call. Trimming removed 7 bases from V and 5 bases from J, with 12 bases in between. CDR1 and CDR2 (germline): MNHEY, SVGEGT. There are 12 residues in the CDR3. The DNA for the CDR3 is TGTGCCAGCACCCGCACGGAAAACGAGCAGTACTTC. Protein sequence: CASTRTENEQYF.

The sample holds a few counts of this clonotype. V and J are TRBV20-1 and TRBJ2-4, with D tentatively TRBD2 (6 bases). This CDR3 contains 13 residues. Looked up from germline, CDR1 is DFQATT and CDR2 is SNEGSKA (reference sequence). V was shortened by 5 bases and J by 8 bases, with 16 bases between the two germline ends. In DNA form, the CDR3 reads TGCAGTGCTCTCTCGAACCCGGGGGACATTCAGTACTTC. This encodes CSALSNPGDIQYF.

The sample holds a few counts of this clonotype. The V call is TRBV20-1, the J call TRBJ2-3; weak D call: TRBD2 (6 bases). This CDR3 is 14 amino acids long. V dropped 5 bases and J dropped 0 bases, with 12 bases sitting between them. Germline values: CDR1 DFQATT, CDR2 SNEGSKA (reference sequence). The CDR3 region is CSARPGGSTDTQYF. The CDR3 DNA sequence: TGCAGTGCTCGCCCCGGGGGTAGCACAGATACGCAGTATTTT.

This clonotype was seen ten or more times. V is TRBV6-2 or TRBV6-3 and J is TRBJ2-2, with a tentative D call TRBD2 (6 bases). The CDR3 extends over 13 amino acids. Trimming took off 3 bases at V and 6 bases at J, with 8 bases between the two ends. Germline CDR1 is MNHEY and CDR2 is SVGEGT. In DNA form, the CDR3 reads TGTGCCAGCAGTTATACTAGCCCCGGGGAGCTGTTTTTT. Translation gives CASSYTSPGELFF.

This clonotype was seen at least ten times. The chain has TRBV25-1 and TRBJ2-5; the D gene is possibly TRBD2 (8 bases). Trimming cost V 2 bases and J 4 bases, with 17 bases left between them. This CDR3 has 16 residues. The germline gives CDR1 MGHDK, CDR2 SYGVNS. CDR3 protein: CASSETGRAGGETQYF. CDR3 DNA sequence: TGTGCCAGCAGTGAAACCGGGAGGGCAGGGGGAGAGACCCAGTACTTC.

This clonotype was counted ten times or more. CDR3 nucleotide sequence: TGTGCCAGCAGAGAGCCCTTGAACACTGAAGCTTTCTTT. It encodes CASREPLNTEAFF. The V and J genes are TRBV6-5 and TRBJ1-1, with D hard to call. The CDR3 length is 13 residues. Trimming took off 6 bases at V and 0 bases at J, with 8 bases between the two ends. The V gene's germline CDR1 is MNHEY and CDR2 SVGAGI.

The chain employs TRBV29-1 and TRBJ2-3, with D possibly being TRBD1 (5 bases). V dropped 4 bases and J dropped 0 bases, with 20 bases sitting between them. Germline CDR1 is SQVTM and CDR2 is ANQGSEA. This CDR3 is built from 17 residues. CDR3 residues: CSVVGKYLDTSTDTQYF. As DNA, the CDR3 is TGCAGCGTTGTCGGCAAGTACCTGGACACTAGCACAGATACGCAGTATTTT.